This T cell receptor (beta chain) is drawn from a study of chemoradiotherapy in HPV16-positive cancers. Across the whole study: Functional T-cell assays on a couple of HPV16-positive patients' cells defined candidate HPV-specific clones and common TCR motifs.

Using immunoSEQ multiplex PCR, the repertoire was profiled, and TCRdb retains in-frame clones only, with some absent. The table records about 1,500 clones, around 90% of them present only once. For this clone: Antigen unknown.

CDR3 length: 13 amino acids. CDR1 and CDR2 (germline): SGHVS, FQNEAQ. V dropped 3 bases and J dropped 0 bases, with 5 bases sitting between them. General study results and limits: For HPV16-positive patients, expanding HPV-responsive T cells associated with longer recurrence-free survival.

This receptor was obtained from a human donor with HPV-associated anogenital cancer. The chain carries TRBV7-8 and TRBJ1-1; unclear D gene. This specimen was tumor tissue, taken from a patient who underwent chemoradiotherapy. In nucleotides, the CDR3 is TGTGCCAGCAGCTTTGCAGTGAACACTGAAGCTTTCTTT. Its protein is CASSFAVNTEAFF.